This TCR beta chain was recorded in a study of shared clonotypes between healthy human individuals. Study-level points and caveats: The genetic and exposure-history diversity represented was limited by few donors. Compared with clonotypes that all four donors shared, non-shared clonotypes had lower generation probabilities.

On this clone: The antigen remains unidentified.

Terminally differentiated effector memory CD45RA+ cells were excluded from the naive CD8 cells, which were CD45RO-negative and positively selected for CCR7. Donors, healthy HIV-negative adults, lacked recent acute infections or vaccinations. Nashville, Tennessee was home to all donors, each a Caucasian adult. The repertoire was sequenced with immunoSEQ multiplex PCR; TCRdb's copy has only in-frame clones and lacks some. The sample carries about 2.1 million clones, about 93% recorded once. The sequence was obtained from a man aged 18 to 30 in good health. Some clones in this sample may be carry-over from other donors' samples. The source material was naive CD8+ T cells from PBMCs.

CDR3 amino acids: CASRTAETAYEQYF. CDR3 coding DNA: TGTGCCAGCCGAACAGCAGAAACCGCCTACGAGCAGTACTTC. The chain carries TRBV27 and TRBJ2-7; D is undetermined. Between the trimmed V and J ends, which lost 8 bases and 2 bases, there was a span of 16 bases. Germline CDR1 is MNHEY and CDR2 is SMNVEV (reference sequence). The CDR3 totals 14 residues.